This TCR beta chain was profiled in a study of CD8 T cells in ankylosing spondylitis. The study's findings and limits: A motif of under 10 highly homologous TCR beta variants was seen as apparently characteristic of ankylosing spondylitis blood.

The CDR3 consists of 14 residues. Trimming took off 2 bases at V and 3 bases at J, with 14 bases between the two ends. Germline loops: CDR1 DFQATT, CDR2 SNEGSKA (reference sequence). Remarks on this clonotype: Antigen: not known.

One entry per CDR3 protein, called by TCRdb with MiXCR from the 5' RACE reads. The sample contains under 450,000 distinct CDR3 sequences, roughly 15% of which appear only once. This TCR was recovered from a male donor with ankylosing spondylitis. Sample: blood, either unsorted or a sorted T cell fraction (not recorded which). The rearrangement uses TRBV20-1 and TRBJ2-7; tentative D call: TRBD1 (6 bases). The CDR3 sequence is CSARPGTWGYEQYF. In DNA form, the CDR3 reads TGCAGTGCTAGACCCGGGACATGGGGCTACGAGCAGTACTTC.